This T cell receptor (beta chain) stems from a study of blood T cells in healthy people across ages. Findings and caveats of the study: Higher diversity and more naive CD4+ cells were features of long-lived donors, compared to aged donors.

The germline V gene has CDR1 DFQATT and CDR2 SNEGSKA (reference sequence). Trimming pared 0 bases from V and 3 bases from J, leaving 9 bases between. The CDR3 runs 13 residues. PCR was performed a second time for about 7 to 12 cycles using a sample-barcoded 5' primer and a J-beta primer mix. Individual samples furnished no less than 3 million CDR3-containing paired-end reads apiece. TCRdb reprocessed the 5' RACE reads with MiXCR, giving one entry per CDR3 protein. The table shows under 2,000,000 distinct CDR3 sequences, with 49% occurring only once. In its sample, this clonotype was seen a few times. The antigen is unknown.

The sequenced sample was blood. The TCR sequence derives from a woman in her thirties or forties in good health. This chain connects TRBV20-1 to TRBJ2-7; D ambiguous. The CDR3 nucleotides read TGCAGTGCTAGAGATGTGGCAGACTACGAGCAGTACTTC. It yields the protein CSARDVADYEQYF.